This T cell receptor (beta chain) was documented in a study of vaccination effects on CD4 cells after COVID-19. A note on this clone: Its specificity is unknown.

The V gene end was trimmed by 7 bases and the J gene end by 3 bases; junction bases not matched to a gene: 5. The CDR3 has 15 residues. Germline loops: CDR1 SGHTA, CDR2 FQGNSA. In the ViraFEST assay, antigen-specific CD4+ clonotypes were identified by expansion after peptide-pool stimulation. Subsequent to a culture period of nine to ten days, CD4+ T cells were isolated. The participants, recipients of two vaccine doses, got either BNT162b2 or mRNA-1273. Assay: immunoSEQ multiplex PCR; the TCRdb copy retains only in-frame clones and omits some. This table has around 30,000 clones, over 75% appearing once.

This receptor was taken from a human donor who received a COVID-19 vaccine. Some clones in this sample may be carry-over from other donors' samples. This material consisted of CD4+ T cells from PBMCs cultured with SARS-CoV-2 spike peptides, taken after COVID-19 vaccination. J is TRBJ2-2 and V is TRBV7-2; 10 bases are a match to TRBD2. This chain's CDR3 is CASNLAGVYTGELFF. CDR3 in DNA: TGTGCCAGCAACCTAGCGGGGGTGTACACCGGGGAGCTGTTTTTT.